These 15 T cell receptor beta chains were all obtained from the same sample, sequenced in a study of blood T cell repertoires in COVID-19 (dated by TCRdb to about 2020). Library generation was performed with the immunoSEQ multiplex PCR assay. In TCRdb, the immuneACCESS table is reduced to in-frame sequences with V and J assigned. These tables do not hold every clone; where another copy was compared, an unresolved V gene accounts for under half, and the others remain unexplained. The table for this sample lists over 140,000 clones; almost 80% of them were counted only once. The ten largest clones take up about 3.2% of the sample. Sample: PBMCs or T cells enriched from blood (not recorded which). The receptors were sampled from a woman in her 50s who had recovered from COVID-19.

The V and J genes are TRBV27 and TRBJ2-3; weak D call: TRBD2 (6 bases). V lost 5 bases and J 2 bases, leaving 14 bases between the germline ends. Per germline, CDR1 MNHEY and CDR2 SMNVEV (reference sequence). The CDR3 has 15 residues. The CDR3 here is CASSHGRGNTDTQYF. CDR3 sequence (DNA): TGTGCCAGCAGTCATGGGCGGGGTAACACAGATACGCAGTATTTT.

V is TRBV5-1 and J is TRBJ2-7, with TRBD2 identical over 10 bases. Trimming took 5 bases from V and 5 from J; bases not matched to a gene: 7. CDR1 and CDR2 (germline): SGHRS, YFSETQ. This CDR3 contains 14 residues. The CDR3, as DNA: TGCGCCAGCAGTTCCAGCGGGAGGGCCAACGAGCAGTACTTC. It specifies CASSSSGRANEQYF.

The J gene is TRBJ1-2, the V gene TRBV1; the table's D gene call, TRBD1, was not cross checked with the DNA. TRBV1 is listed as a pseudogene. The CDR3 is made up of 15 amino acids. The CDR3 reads CTSSSPAGPAYGYTF. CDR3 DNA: TGCACCAGCAGCTCCCCTGCAGGGCCAGCCTATGGCTACACCTTC.

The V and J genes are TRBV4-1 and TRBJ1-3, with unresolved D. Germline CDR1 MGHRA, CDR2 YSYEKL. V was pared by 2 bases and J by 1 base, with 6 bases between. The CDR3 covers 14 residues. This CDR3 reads CASSQQESGNTIYF. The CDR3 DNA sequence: TGCGCCAGCAGCCAACAGGAATCTGGAAACACCATATATTTT.

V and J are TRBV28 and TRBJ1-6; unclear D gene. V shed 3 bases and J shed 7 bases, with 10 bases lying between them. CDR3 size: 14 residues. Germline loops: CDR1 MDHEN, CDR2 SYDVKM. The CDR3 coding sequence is TGTGCCAGCAGTTTGGGTCAGCGGAATTCACCCCTCCACTTT. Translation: CASSLGQRNSPLHF. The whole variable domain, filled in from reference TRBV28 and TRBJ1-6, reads DVKVTQSSRYLVKRTGEKVFLECVQDMDHENMFWYRQDPGLGLRLIYFSYDVKMKEKGDIPEGYSVSREKKERFSLILESASTNQTSMYLCASSLGQRNSPLHFGNGTRLTVT.

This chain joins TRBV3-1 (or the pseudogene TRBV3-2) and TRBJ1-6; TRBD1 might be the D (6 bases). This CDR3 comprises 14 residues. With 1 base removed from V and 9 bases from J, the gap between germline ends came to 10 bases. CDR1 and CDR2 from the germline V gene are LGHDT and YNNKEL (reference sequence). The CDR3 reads CASSQAGEASPLHF. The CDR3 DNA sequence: TGTGCCAGCAGCCAAGCAGGGGAAGCTTCACCCCTCCACTTT.

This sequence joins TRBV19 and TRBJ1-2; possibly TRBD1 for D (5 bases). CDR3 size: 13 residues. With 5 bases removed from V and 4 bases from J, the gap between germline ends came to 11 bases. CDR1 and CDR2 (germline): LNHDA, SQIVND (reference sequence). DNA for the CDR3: TGTGCCAGTAGTGTACAGGCGTCCTATGGCTACACCTTC. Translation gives CASSVQASYGYTF.

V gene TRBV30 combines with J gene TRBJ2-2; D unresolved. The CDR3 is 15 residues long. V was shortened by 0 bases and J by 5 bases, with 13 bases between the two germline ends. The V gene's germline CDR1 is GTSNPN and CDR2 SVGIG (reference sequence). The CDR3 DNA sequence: TGTGCCTGGAGTGTAAAAGTTAGACTTACCGGGGAGCTGTTTTTT. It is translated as CAWSVKVRLTGELFF.

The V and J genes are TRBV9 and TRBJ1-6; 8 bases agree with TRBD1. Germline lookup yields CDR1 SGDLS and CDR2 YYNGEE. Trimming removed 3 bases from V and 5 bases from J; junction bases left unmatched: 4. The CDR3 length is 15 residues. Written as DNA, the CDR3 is TGTGCCAGCAGCGCACGGACAGGGCATAATTCACCCCTCCACTTT. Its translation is CASSARTGHNSPLHF.

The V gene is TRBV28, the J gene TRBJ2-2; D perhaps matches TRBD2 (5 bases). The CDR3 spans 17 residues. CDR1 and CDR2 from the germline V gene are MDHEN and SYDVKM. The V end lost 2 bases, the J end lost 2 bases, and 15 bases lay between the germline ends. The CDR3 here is CASSLITSFYNTGELFF. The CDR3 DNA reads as TGTGCCAGCAGTTTAATTACTAGTTTCTATAACACCGGGGAGCTGTTTTTT.

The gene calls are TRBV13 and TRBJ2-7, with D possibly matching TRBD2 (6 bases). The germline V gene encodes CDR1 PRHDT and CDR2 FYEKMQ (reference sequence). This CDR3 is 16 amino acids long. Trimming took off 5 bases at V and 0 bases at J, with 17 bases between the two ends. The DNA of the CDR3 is TGTGCCAGCAGCCAACGGACTACCAGTATCTCCTACGAGCAGTACTTC. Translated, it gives CASSQRTTSISYEQYF.

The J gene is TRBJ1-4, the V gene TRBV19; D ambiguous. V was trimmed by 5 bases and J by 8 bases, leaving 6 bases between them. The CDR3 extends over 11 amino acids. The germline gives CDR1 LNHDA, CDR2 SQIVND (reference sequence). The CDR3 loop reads CASSGGEKLFF. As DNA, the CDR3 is TGTGCCAGTAGTGGCGGGGAAAAACTGTTTTTT.

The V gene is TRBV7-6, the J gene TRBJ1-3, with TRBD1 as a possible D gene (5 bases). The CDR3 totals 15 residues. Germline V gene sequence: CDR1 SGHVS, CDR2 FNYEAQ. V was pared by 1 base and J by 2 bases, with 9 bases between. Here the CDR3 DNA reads TGTGCCAGCAGCTTAGGGCCAGGGCCTGGAAACACCATATATTTT. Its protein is CASSLGPGPGNTIYF.

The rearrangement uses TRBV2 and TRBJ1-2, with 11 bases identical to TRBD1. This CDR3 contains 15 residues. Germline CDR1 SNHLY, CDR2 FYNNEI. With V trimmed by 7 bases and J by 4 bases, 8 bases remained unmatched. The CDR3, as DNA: TGTGCCAGCAATACCCTAGGACAGGGGGCCTATGGCTACACCTTC. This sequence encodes CASNTLGQGAYGYTF.

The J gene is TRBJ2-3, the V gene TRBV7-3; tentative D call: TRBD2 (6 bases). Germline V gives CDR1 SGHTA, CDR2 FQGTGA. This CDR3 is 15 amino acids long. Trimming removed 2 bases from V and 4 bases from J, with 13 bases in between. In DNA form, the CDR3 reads TGTGCCAGCAGCTTAGGAGGGGCCGGATCAGATACGCAGTATTTT. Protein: CASSLGGAGSDTQYF.